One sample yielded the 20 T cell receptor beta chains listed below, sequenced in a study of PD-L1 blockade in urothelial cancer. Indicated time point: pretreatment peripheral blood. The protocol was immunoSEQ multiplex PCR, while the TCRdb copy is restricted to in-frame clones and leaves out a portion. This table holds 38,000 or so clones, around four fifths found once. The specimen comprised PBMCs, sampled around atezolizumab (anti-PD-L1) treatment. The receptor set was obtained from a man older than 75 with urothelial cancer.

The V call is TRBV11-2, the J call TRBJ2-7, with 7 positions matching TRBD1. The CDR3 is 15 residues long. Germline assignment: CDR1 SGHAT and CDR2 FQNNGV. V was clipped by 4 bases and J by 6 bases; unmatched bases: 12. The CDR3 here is CASSSATGKNGEQYF. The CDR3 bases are TGTGCCAGCAGCTCGGCGACAGGGAAAAATGGCGAGCAGTACTTC.

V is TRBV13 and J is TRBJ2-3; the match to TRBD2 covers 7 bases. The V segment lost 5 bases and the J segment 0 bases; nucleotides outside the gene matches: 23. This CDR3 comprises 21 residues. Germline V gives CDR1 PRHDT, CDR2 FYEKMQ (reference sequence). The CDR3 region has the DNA TGTGCCAGCAGCAAAAGGCTCCTAGCGGCTGATCTTAGATCTAGCACAGATACGCAGTATTTT. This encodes CASSKRLLAADLRSSTDTQYF.

The CDR3 spells CASSSGGRAHGYTF. The CDR3 DNA reads as TGTGCCAGCAGTTCGGGAGGGAGGGCGCATGGCTACACCTTC. This chain connects TRBV6-5 to TRBJ1-2, with D unresolved. From germline, CDR1 is MNHEY and CDR2 SVGAGI. This CDR3 comprises 14 residues. V gave up 4 bases and J gave up 6 bases, with 15 bases separating them.

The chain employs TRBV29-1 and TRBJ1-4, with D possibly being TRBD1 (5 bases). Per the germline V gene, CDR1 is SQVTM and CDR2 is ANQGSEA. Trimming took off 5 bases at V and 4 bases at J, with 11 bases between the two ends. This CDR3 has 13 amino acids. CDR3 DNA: TGCAGCGTTCCGAACAGGATTAATGAAAAACTGTTTTTT. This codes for CSVPNRINEKLFF. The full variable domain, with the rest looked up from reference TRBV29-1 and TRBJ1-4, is SAVISQKPSRDICQRGTSLTIQCQVDSQVTMMFWYRQQPGQSLTLIATANQGSEATYESGFVIDKFPISRPNLTFSTLTVSNMSPEDSSIYLCSVPNRINEKLFFGSGTQLSVL.

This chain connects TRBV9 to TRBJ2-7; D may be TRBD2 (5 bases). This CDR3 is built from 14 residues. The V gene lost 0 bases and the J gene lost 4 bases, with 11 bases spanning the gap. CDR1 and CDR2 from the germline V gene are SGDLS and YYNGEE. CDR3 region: CASSVAEGWYEQYF. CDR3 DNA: TGTGCCAGCAGCGTAGCCGAGGGATGGTACGAGCAGTACTTC. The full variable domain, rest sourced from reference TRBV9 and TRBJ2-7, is DSGVTQTPKHLITATGQRVTLRCSPRSGDLSVYWYQQSLDQGLQFLIQYYNGEERAKGNILERFSAQQFPDLHSELNLSSLELGDSALYFCASSVAEGWYEQYFGPGTRLTVT.

CDR3 loop: CASRTSGTRGETQYF. CDR3 nucleotide sequence: TGTGCCAGCAGAACCTCCGGGACTAGGGGAGAGACCCAGTACTTC. V is TRBV6-5 and J is TRBJ2-5; 8 bases agree with TRBD2. V lost 6 bases, J lost 4 bases, and 10 bases stayed unmatched. The CDR3 contains 15 residues. From germline, CDR1 is MNHEY and CDR2 SVGAGI.

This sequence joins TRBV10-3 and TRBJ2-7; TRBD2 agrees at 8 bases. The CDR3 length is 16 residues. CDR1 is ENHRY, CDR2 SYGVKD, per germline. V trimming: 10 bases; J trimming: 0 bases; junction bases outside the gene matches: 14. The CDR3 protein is CATKSGTSENSYEQYF. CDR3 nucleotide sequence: TGTGCCACTAAATCCGGGACTAGTGAAAACTCCTACGAGCAGTACTTC.

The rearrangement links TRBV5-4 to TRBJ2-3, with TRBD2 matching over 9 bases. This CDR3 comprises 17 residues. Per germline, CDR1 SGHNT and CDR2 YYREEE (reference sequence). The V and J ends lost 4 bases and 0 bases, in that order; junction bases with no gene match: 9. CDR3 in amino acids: CASSHGMTSGSTDTQYF. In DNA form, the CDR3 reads TGTGCCAGCAGCCATGGAATGACTAGCGGAAGCACAGATACGCAGTATTTT.

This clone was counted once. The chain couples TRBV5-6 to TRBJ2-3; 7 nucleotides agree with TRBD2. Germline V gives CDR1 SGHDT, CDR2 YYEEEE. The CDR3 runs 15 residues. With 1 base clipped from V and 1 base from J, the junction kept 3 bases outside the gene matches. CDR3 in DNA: TGTGCCAGCAGCTTGTCGGCGGGAGGCACAGATACGCAGTATTTT. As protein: CASSLSAGGTDTQYF.

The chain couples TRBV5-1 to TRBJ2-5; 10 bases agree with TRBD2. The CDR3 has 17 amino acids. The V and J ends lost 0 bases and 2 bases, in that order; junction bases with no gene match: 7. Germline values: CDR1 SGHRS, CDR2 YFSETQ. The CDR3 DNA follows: TGCGCCAGCAGCTTGGGGGCACTAGCGGGACAACAAGAGACCCAGTACTTC. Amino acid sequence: CASSLGALAGQQETQYF.

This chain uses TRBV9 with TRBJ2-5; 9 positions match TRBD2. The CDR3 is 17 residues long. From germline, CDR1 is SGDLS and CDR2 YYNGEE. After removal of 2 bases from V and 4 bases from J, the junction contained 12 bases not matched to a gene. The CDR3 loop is CASSVGGRAVRGETQYF. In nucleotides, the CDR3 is TGTGCCAGCAGCGTTGGCGGGAGGGCCGTCAGAGGAGAGACCCAGTACTTC.

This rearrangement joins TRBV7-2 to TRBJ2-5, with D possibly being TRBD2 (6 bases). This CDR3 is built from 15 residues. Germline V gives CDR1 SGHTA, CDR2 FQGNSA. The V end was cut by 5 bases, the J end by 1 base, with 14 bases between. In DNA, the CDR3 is TGTGCCAGCAGCCAAACGGGCGGGGCCCAAGAGACCCAGTACTTC. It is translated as CASSQTGGAQETQYF. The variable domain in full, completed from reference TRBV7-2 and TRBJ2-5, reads GAGVSQSPSNKVTEKGKDVELRCDPISGHTALYWYRQSLGQGLEFLIYFQGNSAPDKSGLPSDRFSAERTGGSVSTLTIQRTQQEDSAVYLCASSQTGGAQETQYFGPGTRLLVL.

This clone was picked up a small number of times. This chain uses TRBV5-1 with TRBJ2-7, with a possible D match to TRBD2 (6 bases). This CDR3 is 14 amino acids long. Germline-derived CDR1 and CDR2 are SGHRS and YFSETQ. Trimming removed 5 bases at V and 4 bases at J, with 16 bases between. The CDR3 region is CASSPGTRYYEQYF. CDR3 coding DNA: TGCGCCAGCAGTCCTGGGACTCGATATTACGAGCAGTACTTC.

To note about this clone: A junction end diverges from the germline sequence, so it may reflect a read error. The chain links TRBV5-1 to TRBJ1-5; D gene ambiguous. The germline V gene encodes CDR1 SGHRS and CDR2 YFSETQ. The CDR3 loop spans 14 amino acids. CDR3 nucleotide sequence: TGTGCCAGCAGCTTGGGAGGTAGCAATCAGCCCCAGCATTTT. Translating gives CASSLGGSNQPQHF.

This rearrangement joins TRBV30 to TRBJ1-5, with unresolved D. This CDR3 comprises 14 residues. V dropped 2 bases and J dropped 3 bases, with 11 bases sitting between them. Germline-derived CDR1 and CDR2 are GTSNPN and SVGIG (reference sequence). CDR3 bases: TGTGCCTGGAGTAGGCAGGTCAACAATCAGCCCCAGCATTTT. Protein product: CAWSRQVNNQPQHF.

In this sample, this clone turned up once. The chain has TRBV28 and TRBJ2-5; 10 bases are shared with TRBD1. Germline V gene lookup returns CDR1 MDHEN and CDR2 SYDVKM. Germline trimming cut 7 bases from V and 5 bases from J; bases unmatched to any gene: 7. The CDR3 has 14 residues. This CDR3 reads CASIVRQGAETQYF. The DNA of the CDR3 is TGTGCCAGCATTGTGCGACAGGGGGCTGAGACCCAGTACTTC.

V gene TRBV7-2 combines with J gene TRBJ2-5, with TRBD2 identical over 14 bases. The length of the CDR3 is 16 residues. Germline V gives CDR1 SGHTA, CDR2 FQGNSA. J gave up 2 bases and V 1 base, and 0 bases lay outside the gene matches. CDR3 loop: CASSLGLAGGQETQYF. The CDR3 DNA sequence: TGTGCCAGCAGCTTAGGACTAGCGGGAGGGCAAGAGACCCAGTACTTC.

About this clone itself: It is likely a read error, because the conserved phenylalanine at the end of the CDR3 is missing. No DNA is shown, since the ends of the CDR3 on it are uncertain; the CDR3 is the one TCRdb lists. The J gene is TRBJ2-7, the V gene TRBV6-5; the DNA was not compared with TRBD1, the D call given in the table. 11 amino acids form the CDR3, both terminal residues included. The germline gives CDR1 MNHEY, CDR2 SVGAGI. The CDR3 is CASSYSTGTTL.

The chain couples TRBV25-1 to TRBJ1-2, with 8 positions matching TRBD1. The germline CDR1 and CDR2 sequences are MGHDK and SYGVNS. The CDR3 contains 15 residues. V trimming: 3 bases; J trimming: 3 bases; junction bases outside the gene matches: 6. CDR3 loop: CASSDTGTGYYGYTF. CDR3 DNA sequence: TGTGCCAGCAGTGACACCGGGACAGGTTACTATGGCTACACCTTC.

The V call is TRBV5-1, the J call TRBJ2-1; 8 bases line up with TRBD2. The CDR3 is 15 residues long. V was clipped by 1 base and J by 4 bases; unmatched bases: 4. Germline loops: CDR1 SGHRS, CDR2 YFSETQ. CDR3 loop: CASSLLTSVYNEQFF. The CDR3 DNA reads TGCGCCAGCAGCTTGTTGACTAGCGTTTACAATGAGCAGTTCTTC.